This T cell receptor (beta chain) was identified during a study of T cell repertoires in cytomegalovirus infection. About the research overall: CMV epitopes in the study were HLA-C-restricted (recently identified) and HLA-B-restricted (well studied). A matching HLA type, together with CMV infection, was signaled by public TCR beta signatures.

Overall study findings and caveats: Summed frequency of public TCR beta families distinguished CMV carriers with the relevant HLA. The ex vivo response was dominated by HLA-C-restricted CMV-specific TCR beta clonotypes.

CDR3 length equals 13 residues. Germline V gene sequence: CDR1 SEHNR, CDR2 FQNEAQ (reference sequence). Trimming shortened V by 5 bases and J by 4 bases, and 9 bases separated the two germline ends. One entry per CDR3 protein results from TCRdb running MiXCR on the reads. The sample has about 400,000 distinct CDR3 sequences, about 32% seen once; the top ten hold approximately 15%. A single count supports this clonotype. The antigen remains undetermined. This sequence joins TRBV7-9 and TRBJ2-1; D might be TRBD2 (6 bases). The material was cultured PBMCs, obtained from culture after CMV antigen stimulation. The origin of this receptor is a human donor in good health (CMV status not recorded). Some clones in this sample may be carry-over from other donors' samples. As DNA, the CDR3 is TGTGCCAGCAGCGGGAGGAGGTACAATGAGCAGTTCTTC. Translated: CASSGRRYNEQFF.